One sample yielded the 27 T cell receptor beta chains listed below, sequenced in a study of blood T cell repertoires in COVID-19. Libraries were prepared by immunoSEQ multiplex PCR; TCRdb keeps only in-frame clonotypes and omits some of them. The data contain around 220,000 clones, about 80% of them singletons. Sequencing was performed on peripheral blood. The receptors originated from a woman over 75 with COVID-19, enrolled during active disease.

The chain recombines TRBV12-3 or TRBV12-4 with TRBJ1-4; D remains ambiguous. There are 12 residues in the CDR3. V lost 5 bases and J lost 13, with 14 bases in between. The CDR3 DNA sequence: TGTGCCAGCAGTCATGTGGGGAGATCACTGTTTTTT. Translated: CASSHVGRSLFF.

This chain joins TRBV6-5 and TRBJ1-2; D might be TRBD1 (5 bases). CDR1 is MNHEY and CDR2 is SVGAGI in the germline V gene. This CDR3 spans 14 amino acids. Trimming cost V 5 bases and J 2 bases, with 12 bases left between them. CDR3 in amino acids: CASSRDSWNYGYTF. DNA for the CDR3: TGTGCCAGCAGTAGAGACAGCTGGAACTATGGCTACACCTTC.

A remark on this clone: An end of the junction differs from the germline gene, which may be a read error. J is TRBJ2-5 and V is TRBV7-7; 10 bases match TRBD2. CDR1 is SSHAT, CDR2 FNYEAQ, per germline (reference sequence). The CDR3 consists of 20 residues. CDR3 DNA sequence: TGTGCTAGCAGCCTCCGGGGTGAGGCTAGCGGGGGCGCCCGGGGAGAGACCCAGTACTTC. This sequence encodes CASSLRGEASGGARGETQYF.

The genes are TRBV5-1 and TRBJ2-3; the match to TRBD1 covers 7 bases. The CDR3 is 16 amino acids. CDR1 and CDR2 (germline): SGHRS, YFSETQ. V shed 4 bases, J shed 2 bases, and the junction held 10 bases outside the gene matches. CDR3 DNA: TGCGCCAGCAGCCCGGACAGGTTCGCTTACACAGATACGCAGTATTTT. Its protein product is CASSPDRFAYTDTQYF.

The V call is TRBV5-1, the J call TRBJ1-1; 9 bases match TRBD1. Germline CDR1 reads SGHRS; CDR2 reads YFSETQ. V shed 7 bases and J 8 bases; nucleotides not matched to a gene: 6. The CDR3 is 12 amino acids. The CDR3 coding sequence is TGCGCCAGCGGAACAGGGGGCGAAGAAGCTTTCTTT. Translated, it gives CASGTGGEEAFF. Full variable domain (rest looked up from reference TRBV5-1 and TRBJ1-1): KAGVTQTPRYLIKTRGQQVTLSCSPISGHRSVSWYQQTPGQGLQFLFEYFSETQRNKGNFPGRFSGRQFSNSRSEMNVSTLELGDSALYLCASGTGGEEAFFGQGTRLTVV.

The chain recombines TRBV25-1 with TRBJ1-2, with 8 bases lining up with TRBD1. The CDR3 has 14 residues. The junction had 7 bases not matched to a gene; V was cut back by 6 bases and J by 4 bases. CDR1 MGHDK and CDR2 SYGVNS come from the germline V gene. CDR3 protein: CASREETGAYGYTF. For the CDR3, the DNA is TGTGCCAGCAGAGAAGAGACAGGGGCCTATGGCTACACCTTC.

The chain is built from TRBV5-4 and TRBJ2-1; 8 nucleotides match TRBD2. The trim removed 4 bases at V and 9 bases at J, leaving 12 bases unmatched. The germline V gene has CDR1 SGHNT and CDR2 YYREEE (reference sequence). The CDR3 length is 15 residues. Here the CDR3 reads CASSMGLDGASEQFF. The CDR3 bases are TGTGCCAGCAGCATGGGACTAGACGGAGCGAGTGAGCAGTTCTTC.

J is TRBJ1-5 and V is TRBV16; 8 nucleotides agree with TRBD1. The CDR3 covers 16 residues. The trim removed 2 bases at V and 4 bases at J, leaving 7 bases unmatched. In germline, CDR1 is KGHSY, CDR2 FQNENV. The CDR3 region has the DNA TGTGCCAGCAGCCAAATCCCCCGGACAGGGAATCAGCCCCAGCATTTT. Translated, it gives CASSQIPRTGNQPQHF.

Points on this clone: Without the conserved terminal phenylalanine or tryptophan, this CDR3 likely stems from a read error. The chain joins TRBV5-1 to TRBJ2-7; weak D call: TRBD2 (6 bases). Germline loops: CDR1 SGHRS, CDR2 YFSETQ. V dropped 4 bases and J dropped 0 bases, with 11 bases sitting between them. The CDR3 is 14 amino acids. The CDR3 loop reads CASSQTSHSYEQYL. The CDR3, as DNA: TGCGCCAGCAGCCAAACTAGCCACTCCTACGAGCAGTACCTC.

J is TRBJ2-3 and V is TRBV12-3 or TRBV12-4; D gene ambiguous. Trimming left V 8 bases short and J 5 bases short, with 11 bases between. The CDR3 loop spans 12 amino acids. The CDR3 spells CASSLSIDTQYF. The CDR3 DNA is TGTGCCAGCTCCCTGAGTATAGATACGCAGTATTTT.

This clone was picked up many times. This sequence joins TRBV11-2 and TRBJ1-1; tentatively, D is TRBD1 (5 bases). The V gene's germline CDR1 is SGHAT and CDR2 FQNNGV. The CDR3 covers 14 residues. The V end was cut by 1 base, the J end by 5 bases, with 11 bases between. CDR3 bases: TGTGCCAGCAGCTTAGGGGGGGTTGGGACTGAAGCTTTCTTT. Amino acids: CASSLGGVGTEAFF.

The chain employs TRBV5-6 and TRBJ1-2; 8 bases are shared with TRBD1. The J segment lost 8 bases and the V segment lost 1 base, leaving 1 base of the junction unmatched. Looked up from germline, CDR1 is SGHDT and CDR2 is YYEEEE. There are 12 residues in the CDR3. CDR3 protein: CASSLTGGGYTF. Here the CDR3 DNA reads TGTGCCAGCAGCTTGACAGGGGGAGGCTACACCTTC.

The genes are TRBV5-1 and TRBJ1-4; 8 nucleotides align to TRBD1. The CDR3 covers 14 residues. V trimming: 4 bases; J trimming: 6 bases; junction bases outside the gene matches: 5. Germline CDR1 SGHRS, CDR2 YFSETQ. CDR3 protein: CASSPLGQDEKLFF. The CDR3 DNA reads as TGCGCCAGCAGCCCATTGGGACAGGATGAAAAACTGTTTTTT.

This clone was observed once. The V call is TRBV27, the J call TRBJ1-1, with D hard to call. V gave up 2 bases and J gave up 6 bases, with 16 bases separating them. This CDR3 spans 15 amino acids. The germline V gene has CDR1 MNHEY and CDR2 SMNVEV (reference sequence). The CDR3 loop reads CASSLIGRSFAEAFF. In DNA, the CDR3 is TGTGCCAGCAGTTTAATAGGTAGGAGTTTCGCTGAAGCTTTCTTT.

The chain carries TRBV6-5 and TRBJ1-6; D unresolved. The germline V and J ends were trimmed by 4 bases and 10 bases, with 17 bases remaining between them. Germline V gives CDR1 MNHEY, CDR2 SVGAGI. CDR3 length: 15 amino acids. The CDR3 here is CASSLEGQMGSPLHF. The CDR3 nucleotides are TGTGCCAGCAGTTTGGAGGGTCAGATGGGCTCACCCCTCCACTTT.

The chain employs TRBV2 and TRBJ1-3; D perhaps matches TRBD1 (5 bases). This CDR3 has 14 amino acids. V lost 6 bases, J lost 7 bases, and 16 bases lay in between. CDR1 is SNHLY, CDR2 FYNNEI, per germline. The CDR3 DNA reads as TGTGCCAGCAGAGATGCGGGACTGGCGAACACCATATATTTT. Translation: CASRDAGLANTIYF. Full variable domain (missing parts from reference TRBV2 and TRBJ1-3): EPEVTQTPSHQVTQMGQEVILRCVPISNHLYFYWYRQILGQKVEFLVSFYNNEISEKSEIFDDQFSVERPDGSNFTLKIRSTKLEDSAMYFCASRDAGLANTIYFGEGSWLTVV.

The chain links TRBV10-1 to TRBJ1-1; 7 nucleotides match TRBD1. The J segment lost 8 bases and the V segment lost 2 bases, leaving 5 bases of the junction unmatched. The germline gives CDR1 WNHNN, CDR2 SYGVQD (reference sequence). This CDR3 has 13 amino acids. CDR3 nucleotides: TGCGCCAGCAGTGAGGAGGGGGCGGGAGAAGCTTTCTTT. As protein: CASSEEGAGEAFF.

This clone has more than one count but fewer than ten. The chain couples TRBV19 to TRBJ1-5; D is unresolved. In germline, CDR1 is LNHDA, CDR2 SQIVND (reference sequence). Trimming stripped 8 bases from V and 4 bases from J, with 9 bases between. This CDR3 has 12 residues. This CDR3 is CASGSSNQPQHF. The CDR3 DNA follows: TGTGCCAGTGGGAGTTCGAATCAGCCCCAGCATTTT. The variable domain in full, with the rest retrieved from reference TRBV19 and TRBJ1-5, is DGGITQSPKYLFRKEGQNVTLSCEQNLNHDAMYWYRQDPGQGLRLIYYSQIVNDFQKGDIAEGYSVSREKKESFPLTVTSAQKNPTAFYLCASGSSNQPQHFGDGTRLSIL.

This chain links TRBV5-1 with TRBJ2-7; 7 bases are shared with TRBD1. V gave up 4 bases and J gave up 3 bases; unmatched junction bases: 13. The CDR3 loop spans 16 amino acids. The germline gives CDR1 SGHRS, CDR2 YFSETQ. The chain's CDR3 is CASSPEQGRGHYEQYF. CDR3 DNA sequence: TGCGCCAGCAGCCCCGAACAGGGAAGGGGGCACTACGAGCAGTACTTC.

The J gene is TRBJ2-7, the V gene TRBV5-1; TRBD2 matches at 8 bases. Germline V gene sequence: CDR1 SGHRS, CDR2 YFSETQ. J lost 4 bases, V lost 5 bases, and 11 bases had no gene match. This CDR3 is 15 amino acids long. CDR3 in amino acids: CASRTGAGGAYEQYF. DNA for the CDR3: TGCGCCAGCAGAACCGGGGCCGGGGGGGCATACGAGCAGTACTTC.

The V call is TRBV3-1 (or the pseudogene TRBV3-2), the J call TRBJ1-6, with D perhaps TRBD1 (5 bases). The V end was cut by 4 bases, the J end by 13 bases, with 17 bases between. CDR3 length: 14 amino acids. Germline V gene lookup returns CDR1 LGHDT and CDR2 YNNKEL (reference sequence). CDR3 sequence: CASSPAPAGVPLHF. The CDR3 coding sequence is TGTGCCAGCAGCCCGGCCCCCGCGGGGGTCCCCCTCCACTTT.

This clone was found once. The genes are TRBV7-8 and TRBJ2-2, with D perhaps matching TRBD2 (5 bases). Trimming pared 0 bases from V and 1 base from J, leaving 18 bases between. CDR1 is SGHVS and CDR2 is FQNEAQ in the germline V gene. The CDR3 is 19 residues long. CDR3 DNA: TGTGCCAGCAGCTTAGCGCCGCTCGGGATTAAGGGGAACACCGGGGAGCTGTTTTTT. Amino acids: CASSLAPLGIKGNTGELFF. The complete variable domain, with remaining parts taken from reference TRBV7-8 and TRBJ2-2, reads GAGVSQSPRYKVAKRGQDVALRCDPISGHVSLFWYQQALGQGPEFLTYFQNEAQLDKSGLPSDRFFAERPEGSVSTLKIQRTQQEDSAVYLCASSLAPLGIKGNTGELFFGEGSRLTVL.

This clone was detected only a few times. This CDR3 is also generated by other DNA sequences in the sample. The chain links TRBV2 to TRBJ2-5; tentative D call: TRBD2 (5 bases). CDR3 length: 15 amino acids. Trimming pared 0 bases from V and 5 bases from J, leaving 13 bases between. Germline lookup yields CDR1 SNHLY and CDR2 FYNNEI. The CDR3, as DNA: TGTGCCAGCAGTGAAGCGCTTCGAGGGCAGGAGACCCAGTACTTC. Its protein product is CASSEALRGQETQYF. Combining the CDR3 with reference TRBV2 and TRBJ2-5 gives the whole variable domain EPEVTQTPSHQVTQMGQEVILRCVPISNHLYFYWYRQILGQKVEFLVSFYNNEISEKSEIFDDQFSVERPDGSNFTLKIRSTKLEDSAMYFCASSEALRGQETQYFGPGTRLLVL.

In the case of this clone: The sample holds other DNA sequences that translate to the same CDR3. The rearrangement joins TRBV6-5 to TRBJ2-3; tentatively, D is TRBD2 (6 bases). The germline V gene encodes CDR1 MNHEY and CDR2 SVGAGI. Trimming left V 7 bases short and J 2 bases short, with 10 bases between. CDR3 length: 13 amino acids. DNA of the CDR3: TGTGCCAGCACCGGGGGTAACACAGATACGCAGTATTTT. Protein product: CASTGGNTDTQYF.

The rearrangement uses TRBV5-4 and TRBJ2-7; the D gene is possibly TRBD1 (5 bases). Trimming shortened V by 0 bases and J by 2 bases, and 12 bases separated the two germline ends. The CDR3 has 15 amino acids. CDR1 and CDR2 (germline): SGHNT, YYREEE (reference sequence). The CDR3 region is CASSLAATETYEQYF. CDR3 in DNA: TGTGCCAGCAGCTTGGCGGCGACAGAAACCTACGAGCAGTACTTC.

The chain joins TRBV5-5 to TRBJ1-2, with 7 bases lining up with TRBD1. Germline-derived CDR1 and CDR2 are SGHKS and YYEKEE (reference sequence). V lost 4 bases, J lost 5 bases, and 8 bases stayed unmatched. The CDR3 consists of 14 residues. This CDR3 reads CASSPMRGRYGYTF. The CDR3 region has the DNA TGTGCCAGCAGCCCCATGAGGGGGCGGTATGGCTACACCTTC.

The chain employs TRBV5-1 and TRBJ2-5; 8 bases are shared with TRBD2. The CDR3 has 15 amino acids. V was clipped by 0 bases and J by 5 bases; unmatched bases: 6. Looked up from germline, CDR1 is SGHRS and CDR2 is YFSETQ. The CDR3 is CASSLAAGGRETQYF. CDR3 bases: TGCGCCAGCAGCTTGGCGGCGGGGGGCCGGGAGACCCAGTACTTC.